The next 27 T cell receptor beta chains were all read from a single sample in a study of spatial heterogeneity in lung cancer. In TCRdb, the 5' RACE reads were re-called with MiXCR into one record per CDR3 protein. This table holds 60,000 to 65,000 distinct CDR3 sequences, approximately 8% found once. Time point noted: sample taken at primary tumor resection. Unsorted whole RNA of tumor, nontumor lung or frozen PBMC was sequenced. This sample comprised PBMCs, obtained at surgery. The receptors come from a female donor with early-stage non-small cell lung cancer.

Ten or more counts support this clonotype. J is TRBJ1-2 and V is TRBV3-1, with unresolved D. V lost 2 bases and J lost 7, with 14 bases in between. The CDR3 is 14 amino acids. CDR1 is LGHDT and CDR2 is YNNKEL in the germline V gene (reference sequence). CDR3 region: CASSQKDRDSGYTF. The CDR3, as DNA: TGTGCCAGCAGCCAAAAGGACCGGGATTCTGGCTACACCTTC.

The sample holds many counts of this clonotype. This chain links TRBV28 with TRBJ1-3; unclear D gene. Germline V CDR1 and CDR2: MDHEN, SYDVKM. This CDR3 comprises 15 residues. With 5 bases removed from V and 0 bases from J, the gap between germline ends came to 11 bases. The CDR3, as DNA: TGTGCCAGCAGTCTAGGACGGGGCTCTGGAAACACCATATATTTT. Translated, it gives CASSLGRGSGNTIYF. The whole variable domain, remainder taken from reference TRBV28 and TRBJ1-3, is DVKVTQSSRYLVKRTGEKVFLECVQDMDHENMFWYRQDPGLGLRLIYFSYDVKMKEKGDIPEGYSVSREKKERFSLILESASTNQTSMYLCASSLGRGSGNTIYFGEGSWLTVV.

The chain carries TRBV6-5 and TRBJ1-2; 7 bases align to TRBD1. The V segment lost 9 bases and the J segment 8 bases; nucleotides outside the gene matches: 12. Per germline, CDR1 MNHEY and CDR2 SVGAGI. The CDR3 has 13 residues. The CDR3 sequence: CASTRTGDEGYTF. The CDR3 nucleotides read TGTGCCAGTACCCGTACAGGGGATGAGGGCTACACCTTC.

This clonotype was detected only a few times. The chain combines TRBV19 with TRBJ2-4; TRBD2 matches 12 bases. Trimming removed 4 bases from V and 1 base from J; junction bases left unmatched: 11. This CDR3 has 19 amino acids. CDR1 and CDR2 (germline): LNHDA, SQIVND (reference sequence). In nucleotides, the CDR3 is TGTGCCAGTAGTACCCGCCTAGCGGGGGGGCTATTTGCCAAAAACATTCAGTACTTC. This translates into CASSTRLAGGLFAKNIQYF.

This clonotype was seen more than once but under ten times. The CDR3, as DNA: TGTGCCAGCAGCGCGACAGGGGGTGATCAGCCCCAGCATTTT. Protein sequence: CASSATGGDQPQHF. The V and J genes are TRBV9 and TRBJ1-5; TRBD1 agrees at 9 bases. The trim removed 3 bases at V and 5 bases at J, leaving 3 bases unmatched. The CDR3 runs to 14 residues. The V gene's germline CDR1 is SGDLS and CDR2 YYNGEE.

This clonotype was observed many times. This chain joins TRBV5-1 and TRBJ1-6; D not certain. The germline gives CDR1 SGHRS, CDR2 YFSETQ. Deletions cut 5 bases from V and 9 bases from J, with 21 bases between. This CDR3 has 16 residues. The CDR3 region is CASRMGAPGGSSPLHF. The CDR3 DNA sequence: TGCGCCAGCAGAATGGGCGCCCCCGGAGGCTCTTCACCCCTCCACTTT.

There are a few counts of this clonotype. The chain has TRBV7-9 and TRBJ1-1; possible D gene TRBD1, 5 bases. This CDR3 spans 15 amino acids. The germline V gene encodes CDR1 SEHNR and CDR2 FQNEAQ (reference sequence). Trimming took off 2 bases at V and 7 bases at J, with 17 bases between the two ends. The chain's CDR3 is CASSLSAGPAGEAFF. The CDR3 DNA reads TGTGCCAGCAGCTTATCGGCAGGGCCGGCTGGTGAAGCTTTCTTT. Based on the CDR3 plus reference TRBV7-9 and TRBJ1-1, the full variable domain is DTGVSQNPRHKITKRGQNVTFRCDPISEHNRLYWYRQTLGQGPEFLTYFQNEAQLEKSRLLSDRFSAERPKGSFSTLEIQRTEQGDSAMYLCASSLSAGPAGEAFFGQGTRLTVV.

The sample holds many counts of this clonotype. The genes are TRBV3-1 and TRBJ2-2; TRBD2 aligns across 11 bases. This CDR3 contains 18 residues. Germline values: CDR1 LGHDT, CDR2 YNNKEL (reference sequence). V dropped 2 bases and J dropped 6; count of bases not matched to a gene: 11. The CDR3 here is CASSQLPLLAGAPGELFF. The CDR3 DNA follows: TGTGCCAGCAGCCAACTCCCACTACTAGCGGGAGCTCCCGGGGAGCTGTTTTTT.

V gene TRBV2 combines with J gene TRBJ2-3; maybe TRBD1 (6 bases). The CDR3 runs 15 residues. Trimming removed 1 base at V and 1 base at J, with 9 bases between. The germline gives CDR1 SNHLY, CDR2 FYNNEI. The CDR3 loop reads CASSEVGARTDTQYF. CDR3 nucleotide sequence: TGTGCCAGCAGTGAAGTGGGGGCCCGCACAGATACGCAGTATTTT.

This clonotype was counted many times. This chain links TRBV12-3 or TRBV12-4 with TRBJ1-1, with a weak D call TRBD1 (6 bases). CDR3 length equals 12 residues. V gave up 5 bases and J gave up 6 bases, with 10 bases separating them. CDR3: CASSPYRAEAFF. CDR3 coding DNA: TGTGCCAGCAGTCCTTACAGGGCTGAAGCTTTCTTT.

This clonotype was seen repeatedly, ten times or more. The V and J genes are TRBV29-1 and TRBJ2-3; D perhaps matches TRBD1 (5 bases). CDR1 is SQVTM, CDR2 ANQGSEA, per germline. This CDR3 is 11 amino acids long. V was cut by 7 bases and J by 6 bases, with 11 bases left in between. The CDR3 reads CSAGRADTQYF. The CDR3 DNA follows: TGCAGCGCCGGCAGGGCGGATACGCAGTATTTT.

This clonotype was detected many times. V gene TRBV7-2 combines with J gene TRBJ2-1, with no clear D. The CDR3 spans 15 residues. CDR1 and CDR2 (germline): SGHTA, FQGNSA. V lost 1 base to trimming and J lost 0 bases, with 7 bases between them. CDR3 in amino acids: CASSLVFSSYNEQFF. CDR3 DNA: TGTGCCAGCAGCTTAGTGTTTAGCTCCTACAATGAGCAGTTCTTC.

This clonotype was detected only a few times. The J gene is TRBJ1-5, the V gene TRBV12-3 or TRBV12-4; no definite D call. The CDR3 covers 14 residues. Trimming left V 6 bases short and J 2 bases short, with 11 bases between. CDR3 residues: CASSPPWGNQPQHF. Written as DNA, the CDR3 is TGTGCCAGCAGCCCCCCTTGGGGCAATCAGCCCCAGCATTTT.

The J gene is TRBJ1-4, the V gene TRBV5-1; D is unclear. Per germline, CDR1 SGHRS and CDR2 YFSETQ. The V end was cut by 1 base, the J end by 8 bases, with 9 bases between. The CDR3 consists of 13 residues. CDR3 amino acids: CASSLIPGEKLFF. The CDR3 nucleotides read TGCGCCAGCAGCTTGATACCGGGAGAAAAACTGTTTTTT.

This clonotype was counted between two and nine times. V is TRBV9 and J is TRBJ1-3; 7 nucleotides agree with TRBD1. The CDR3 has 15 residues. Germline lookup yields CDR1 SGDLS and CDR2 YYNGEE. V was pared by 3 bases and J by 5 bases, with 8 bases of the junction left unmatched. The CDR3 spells CASSETGTDRNTIYF. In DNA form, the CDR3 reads TGTGCCAGCAGCGAGACCGGGACAGATCGAAACACCATATATTTT.

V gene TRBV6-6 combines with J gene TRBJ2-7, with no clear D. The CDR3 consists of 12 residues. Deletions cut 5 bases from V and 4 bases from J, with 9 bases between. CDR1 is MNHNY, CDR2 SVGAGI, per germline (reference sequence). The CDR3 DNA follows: TGTGCCAGCAGTACCGACGAATACGAGCAGTACGTC. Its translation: CASSTDEYEQYV.

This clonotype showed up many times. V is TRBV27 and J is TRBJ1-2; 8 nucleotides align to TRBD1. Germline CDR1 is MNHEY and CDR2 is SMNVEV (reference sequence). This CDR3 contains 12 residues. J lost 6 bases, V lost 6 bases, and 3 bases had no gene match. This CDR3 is CASRGQGDGYTF. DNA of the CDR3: TGTGCCAGCAGAGGACAGGGTGATGGCTACACCTTC.

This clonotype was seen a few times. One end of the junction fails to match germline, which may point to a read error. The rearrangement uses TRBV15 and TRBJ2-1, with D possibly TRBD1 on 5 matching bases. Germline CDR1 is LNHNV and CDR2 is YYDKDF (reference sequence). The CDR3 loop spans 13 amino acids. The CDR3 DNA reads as TGTGCCACCGGCAGCAGGCAGGGCAATGAGCAGTTCTTC. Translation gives CATGSRQGNEQFF. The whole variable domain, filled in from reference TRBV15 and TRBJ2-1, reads DAMVIQNPRYQVTQFGKPVTLSCSQTLNHNVMYWYQQKSSQAPKLLFHYYDKDFNNEADTPDNFQSRRPNTSFCFLDIRSPGLGDTAMYLCATGSRQGNEQFFGPGTRLTVL.

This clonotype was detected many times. DNA of the CDR3: TGTGCCAGCAGCCCCCTCGGGGGGATGTTGGGCGAGCAGTACTTC. It yields the protein CASSPLGGMLGEQYF. The genes are TRBV11-3 and TRBJ2-7; TRBD2 agrees at 7 bases. The trim removed 5 bases at V and 6 bases at J, leaving 13 bases unmatched. This CDR3 region has 15 residues. Germline values: CDR1 SGHNT, CDR2 YENEEA.

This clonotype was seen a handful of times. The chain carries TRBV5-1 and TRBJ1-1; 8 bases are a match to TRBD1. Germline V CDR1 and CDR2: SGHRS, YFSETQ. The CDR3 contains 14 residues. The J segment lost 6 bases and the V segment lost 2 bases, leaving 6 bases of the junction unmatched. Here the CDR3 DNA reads TGCGCCAGCAGCTTACCGGGACAGGCGTCTGAAGCTTTCTTT. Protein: CASSLPGQASEAFF.

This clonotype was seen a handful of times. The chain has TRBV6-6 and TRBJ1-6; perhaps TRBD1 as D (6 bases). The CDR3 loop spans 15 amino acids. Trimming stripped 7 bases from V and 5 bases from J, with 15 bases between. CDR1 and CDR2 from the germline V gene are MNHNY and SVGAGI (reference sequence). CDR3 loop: CASNLRGGDNSPLHF. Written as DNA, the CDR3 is TGTGCCAGCAACTTAAGGGGGGGAGATAATTCACCCCTCCACTTT.

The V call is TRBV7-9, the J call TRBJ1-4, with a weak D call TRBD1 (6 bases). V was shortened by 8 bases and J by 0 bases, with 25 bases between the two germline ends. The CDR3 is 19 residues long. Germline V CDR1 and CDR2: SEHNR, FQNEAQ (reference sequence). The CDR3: CASPKPGDTGPATNEKLFF. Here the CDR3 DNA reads TGTGCCAGCCCCAAACCTGGGGACACCGGTCCCGCAACTAATGAAAAACTGTTTTTT.

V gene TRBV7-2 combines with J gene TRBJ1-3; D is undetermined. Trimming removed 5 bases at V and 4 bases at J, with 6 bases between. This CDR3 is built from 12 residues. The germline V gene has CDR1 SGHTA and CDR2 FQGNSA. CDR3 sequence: CASSLLGNTIYF. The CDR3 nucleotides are TGTGCCAGCAGCCTTTTGGGAAACACCATATATTTT.

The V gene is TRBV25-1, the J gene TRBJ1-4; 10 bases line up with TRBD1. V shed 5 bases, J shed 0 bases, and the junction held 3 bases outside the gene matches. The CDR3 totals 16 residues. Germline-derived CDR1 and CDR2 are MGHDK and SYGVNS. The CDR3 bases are TGTGCCAGCAGTCTGGGACAGGGGACAACTAATGAAAAACTGTTTTTT. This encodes CASSLGQGTTNEKLFF. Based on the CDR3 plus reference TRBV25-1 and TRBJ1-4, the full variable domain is EADIYQTPRYLVIGTGKKITLECSQTMGHDKMYWYQQDPGMELHLIHYSYGVNSTEKGDLSSESTVSRIRTEHFPLTLESARPSHTSQYLCASSLGQGTTNEKLFFGSGTQLSVL.

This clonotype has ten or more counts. The CDR3, as DNA: TGTGCCAGCAGTGAGCCACGGGGGCACTACAATGAGCAGTTCTTC. It translates to CASSEPRGHYNEQFF. The rearrangement joins TRBV2 to TRBJ2-1; the D call may be TRBD1 or TRBD2 (6 bases each). The V and J ends lost 3 bases and 3 bases respectively, with 12 bases between them. This CDR3 is built from 15 residues. Germline loops: CDR1 SNHLY, CDR2 FYNNEI. The full variable domain, rest sourced from reference TRBV2 and TRBJ2-1, is EPEVTQTPSHQVTQMGQEVILRCVPISNHLYFYWYRQILGQKVEFLVSFYNNEISEKSEIFDDQFSVERPDGSNFTLKIRSTKLEDSAMYFCASSEPRGHYNEQFFGPGTRLTVL.

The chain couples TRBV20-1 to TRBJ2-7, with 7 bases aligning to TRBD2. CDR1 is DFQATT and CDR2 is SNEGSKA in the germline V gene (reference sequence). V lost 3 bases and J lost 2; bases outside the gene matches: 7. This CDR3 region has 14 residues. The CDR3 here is CSARRGEGPYEQYF. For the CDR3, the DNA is TGCAGTGCTAGGCGAGGGGAGGGTCCCTACGAGCAGTACTTC.

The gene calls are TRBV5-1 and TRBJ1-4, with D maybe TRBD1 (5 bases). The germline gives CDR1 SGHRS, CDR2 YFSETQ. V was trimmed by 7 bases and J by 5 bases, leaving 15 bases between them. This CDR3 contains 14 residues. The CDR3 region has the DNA TGCGCCAGCTCCCAACAGGAGGGAAATGAAAAACTGTTTTTT. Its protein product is CASSQQEGNEKLFF.